This TCR beta chain was documented in a study of blood T cell repertoires in COVID-19 (dated by TCRdb to about 2020). Describing the broader study: Samples covering the acute and convalescent phases of COVID-19 were provided by collaborators in the United States, Italy and Spain. The repertoires were released in a freely available public database meant as a resource for research on the immune response to SARS-CoV-2. The dataset comprised deeply sampled blood TCRbeta repertoires from subjects exposed to, actively infected with, or recovered from COVID-19. The samples were drawn from two sources: the first 160 participants of the ongoing ImmuneRACE study, and 950 to 1,500 subjects contributed by 6 global collaborators. Where HLA class I and class II types were available, the types were taken from metadata supplied by the sample provider, not from assay-based typing. The material from the prospective study consisted of cDNA or gDNA derived from T cells, B-cell-depleted T cells, or PBMCs. The sample metadata nearly always contained a de-identified subject ID, COVID-19 status, age in years and sex. The full study reports these points: Clinical and demographic metadata were provided uncurated, with the amount varying by source and participant.

TCRbeta CDR3 regions were amplified from genomic DNA by means of the immunoSEQ Assay, a bias-controlled multiplex PCR. On the authors' methods: The number of nucleated cells in each sample was estimated by amplification of reference gene primers within the assay. To quantify the absolute abundance of each unique TCRbeta CDR3 rearrangement, sequence reads were collapsed and filtered. For each sample, productive Simpson clonality was calculated as the square root of Simpson's diversity index across productive rearrangements. TCRdb took this table from immuneACCESS and kept in-frame rearrangements with V and J called. Such tables lack part of the clones; where checked against another copy, unresolved V genes explain under half of the gap, and the rest is unexplained. V and J calls and clone size are given by that table; D and trimming were obtained from the DNA. A total of 310,000 or so clones appear in this sample, roughly 86% of them only once. Of the sample, 11% falls within the top ten clones.

On this clone: Its antigen is not yet known. Base qualities were left out, and no much larger clone turns up one base away.

One collaborating source in Seattle enrolled patients during active infection and followed them longitudinally through the course of disease. Collaborating institutions collected whole blood in K2EDTA tubes following their own protocols. For TCRbeta analysis, collaborators shipped samples in one of three forms: frozen whole blood, isolated PBMCs, or DNA extracted from either of those sample types. After removal of 3 bases from V and 5 bases from J, the junction retains 1 base not matched to a gene. In the germline V gene (reference sequence), CDR1 corresponds to LGHDT and CDR2 to YNNKEL. Reading from cysteine to phenylalanine, the CDR3 counts 15 amino acids. The DNA shown is the 45-base CDR3, in frame from base 1.

The source is a woman in her 30s with COVID-19, enrolled during active disease. The chain was built from TRBV3-1 (or the pseudogene TRBV3-2) and TRBJ2-7; TRBD2 fits 16 bases in the junction. Sequenced: peripheral blood. The CDR3 protein is CASSQGTSGRDEQYF. The nucleotides read TGTGCCAGCAGCCAGGGGACTAGCGGGAGGGACGAGCAGTACTTC.